The clone carrying this TCR beta chain has more than one count but fewer than ten. All donors comprised healthy Caucasians. This record comes from a study of identical twins. The CDR3 covers 13 residues. Germline CDR1 is SGHAT and CDR2 is FQNNGV. Trimming took 5 bases from V and 3 from J, leaving 10 bases between them. In TCRdb, the 5' RACE reads were re-called with MiXCR into one record per CDR3 protein. The sample consists of 200,000 to 300,000 distinct CDR3 sequences, about an eighth of them appearing once. This same sample was also part of a study on yellow fever vaccine responses in identical twins.

The V and J genes are TRBV11-2 and TRBJ1-1; D unresolved. The TCR originated in a woman between 18 and 30 years old in good health. Sequences were obtained from memory (CD45RO+) T cells sorted from blood. The CDR3 coding sequence is TGTGCCAGCAGCCAGCAGCCCCACACTGAAGCTTTCTTT. Its protein product is CASSQQPHTEAFF.